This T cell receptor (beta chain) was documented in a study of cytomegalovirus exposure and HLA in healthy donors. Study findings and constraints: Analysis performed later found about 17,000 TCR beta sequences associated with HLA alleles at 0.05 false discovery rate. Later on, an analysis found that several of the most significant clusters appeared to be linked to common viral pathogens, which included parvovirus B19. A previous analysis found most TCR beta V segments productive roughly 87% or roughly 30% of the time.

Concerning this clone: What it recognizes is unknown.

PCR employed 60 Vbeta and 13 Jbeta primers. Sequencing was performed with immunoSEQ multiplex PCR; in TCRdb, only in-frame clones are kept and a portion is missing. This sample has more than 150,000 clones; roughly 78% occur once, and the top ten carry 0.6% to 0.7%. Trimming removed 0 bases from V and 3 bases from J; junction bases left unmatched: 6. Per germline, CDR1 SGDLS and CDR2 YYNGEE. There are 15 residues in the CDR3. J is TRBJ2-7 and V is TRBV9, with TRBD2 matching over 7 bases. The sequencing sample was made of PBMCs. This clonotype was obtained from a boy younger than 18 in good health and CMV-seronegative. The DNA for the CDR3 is TGTGCCAGCAGCGTAGATGCTAGCGGCCTCTACGAGCAGTACTTC. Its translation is CASSVDASGLYEQYF.